The source of this TCR beta chain is a study of control samples from healthy donors and cancer patients. The germline gives CDR1 MNHEY, CDR2 SVGAGI. The CDR3 spans 12 residues. V lost 8 bases, J lost 1 base, and 8 bases lay in between. Here immunoSEQ multiplex PCR was the method, and the copy in TCRdb shows in-frame clones only, minus some. There are 70,000 to 95,000 clones in the sample; 80% to 90% occur only once, and 15% to 25% lies in the top ten. The chain employs TRBV6-5 and TRBJ1-1; D gene unclear. The sequence was obtained from a man in his fifties or sixties in good health. Sequencing used blood. The CDR3 region has the DNA TGTGCCAGCGGGCCGGGGAACACTGAAGCTTTCTTT. Translation: CASGPGNTEAFF.